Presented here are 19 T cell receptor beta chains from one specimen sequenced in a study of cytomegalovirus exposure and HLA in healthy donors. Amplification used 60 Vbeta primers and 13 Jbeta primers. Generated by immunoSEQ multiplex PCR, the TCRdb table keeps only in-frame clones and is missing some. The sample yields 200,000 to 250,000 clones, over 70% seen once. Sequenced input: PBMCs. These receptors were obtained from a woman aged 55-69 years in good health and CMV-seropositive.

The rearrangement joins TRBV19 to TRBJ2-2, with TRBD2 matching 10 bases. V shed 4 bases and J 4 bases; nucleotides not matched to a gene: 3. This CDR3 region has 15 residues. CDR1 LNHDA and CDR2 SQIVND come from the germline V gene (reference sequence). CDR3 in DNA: TGTGCCAGTAGTAGAGCGGGGGGGATCACCGGGGAGCTGTTTTTT. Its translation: CASSRAGGITGELFF.

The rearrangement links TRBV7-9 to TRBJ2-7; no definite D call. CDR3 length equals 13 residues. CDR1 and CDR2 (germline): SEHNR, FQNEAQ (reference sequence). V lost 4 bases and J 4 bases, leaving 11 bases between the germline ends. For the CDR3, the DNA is TGTGCCAGCAGCTATCTTGAGGATTACGAGCAGTACTTC. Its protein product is CASSYLEDYEQYF.

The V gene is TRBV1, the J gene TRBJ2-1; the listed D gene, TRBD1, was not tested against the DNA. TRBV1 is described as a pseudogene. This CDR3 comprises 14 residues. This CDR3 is CTSGRQGAYNEQFF. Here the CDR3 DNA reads TGCACCAGCGGGCGACAGGGGGCCTACAATGAGCAGTTCTTC.

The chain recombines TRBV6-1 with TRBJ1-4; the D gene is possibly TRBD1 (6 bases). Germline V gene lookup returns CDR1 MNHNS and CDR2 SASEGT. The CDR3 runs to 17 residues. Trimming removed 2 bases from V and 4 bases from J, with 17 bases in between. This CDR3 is CASSERRGGAGNEKLFF. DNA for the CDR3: TGTGCCAGCAGTGAAAGGCGAGGGGGGGCTGGTAATGAAAAACTGTTTTTT.

The CDR3 region is CASSPPTGGSEKLFF. For the CDR3, the DNA is TGTGCCAGCAGTCCACCGACAGGGGGAAGTGAAAAACTGTTTTTT. The chain uses TRBV28 and TRBJ1-4; TRBD1 aligns across 9 bases. The V gene's germline CDR1 is MDHEN and CDR2 SYDVKM. The V segment lost 5 bases and the J segment 7 bases; nucleotides outside the gene matches: 8. The CDR3 is 15 residues long.

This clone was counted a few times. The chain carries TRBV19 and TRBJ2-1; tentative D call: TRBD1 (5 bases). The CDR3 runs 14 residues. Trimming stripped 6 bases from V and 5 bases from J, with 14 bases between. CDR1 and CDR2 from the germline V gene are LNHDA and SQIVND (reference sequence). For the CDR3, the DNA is TGTGCCAGTAGCCTCCCCCAGGGTAACAATGAGCAGTTCTTC. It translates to CASSLPQGNNEQFF. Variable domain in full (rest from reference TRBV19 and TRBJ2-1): DGGITQSPKYLFRKEGQNVTLSCEQNLNHDAMYWYRQDPGQGLRLIYYSQIVNDFQKGDIAEGYSVSREKKESFPLTVTSAQKNPTAFYLCASSLPQGNNEQFFGPGTRLTVL.

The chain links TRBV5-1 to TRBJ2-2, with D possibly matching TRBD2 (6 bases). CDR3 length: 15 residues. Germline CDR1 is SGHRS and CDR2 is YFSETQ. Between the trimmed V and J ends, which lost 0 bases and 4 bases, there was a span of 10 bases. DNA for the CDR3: TGCGCCAGCAGCTTGGTATTAGCGGCCACCGGGGAGCTGTTTTTT. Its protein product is CASSLVLAATGELFF.

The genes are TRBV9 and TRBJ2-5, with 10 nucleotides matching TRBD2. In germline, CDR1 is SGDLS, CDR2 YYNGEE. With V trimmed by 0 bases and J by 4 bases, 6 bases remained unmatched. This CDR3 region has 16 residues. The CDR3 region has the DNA TGTGCCAGCAGCGTAGGTGGTAGCGGGGGGCGAGAGACCCAGTACTTC. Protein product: CASSVGGSGGRETQYF.

This CDR3 reads CASKETGGGGYTF. The CDR3 nucleotides read TGTGCCAGCAAAGAAACAGGGGGGGGTGGCTACACCTTC. The chain has TRBV28 and TRBJ1-2; 8 bases match TRBD1. Germline V gene lookup returns CDR1 MDHEN and CDR2 SYDVKM. The CDR3 is 13 amino acids. V lost 7 bases, J lost 7 bases, and 8 bases stayed unmatched.

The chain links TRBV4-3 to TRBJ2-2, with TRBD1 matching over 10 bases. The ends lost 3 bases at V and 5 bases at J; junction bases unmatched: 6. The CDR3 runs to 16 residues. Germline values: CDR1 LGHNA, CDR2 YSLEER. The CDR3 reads CASSHEPGQGTGELFF. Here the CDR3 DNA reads TGCGCCAGCAGCCATGAACCGGGACAGGGGACCGGGGAGCTGTTTTTT.

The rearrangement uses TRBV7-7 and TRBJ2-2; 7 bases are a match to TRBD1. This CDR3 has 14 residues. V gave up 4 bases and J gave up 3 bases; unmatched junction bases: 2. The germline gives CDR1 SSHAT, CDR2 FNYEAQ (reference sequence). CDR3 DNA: TGTGCCAGCAGCTGGGACAGCCACACCGGGGAGCTGTTTTTT. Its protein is CASSWDSHTGELFF.

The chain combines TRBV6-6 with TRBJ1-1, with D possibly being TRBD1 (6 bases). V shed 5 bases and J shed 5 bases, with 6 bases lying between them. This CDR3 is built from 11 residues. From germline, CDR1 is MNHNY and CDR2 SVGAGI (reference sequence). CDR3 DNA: TGTGCCAGCAGTAGGGGGACTGAAGCTTTCTTT. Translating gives CASSRGTEAFF.

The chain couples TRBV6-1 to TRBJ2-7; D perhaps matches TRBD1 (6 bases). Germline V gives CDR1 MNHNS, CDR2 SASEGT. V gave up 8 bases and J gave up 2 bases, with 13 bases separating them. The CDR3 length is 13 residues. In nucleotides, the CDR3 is TGTGCCAGCTCTGAACAGGGAACCTACGAGCAGTACTTC. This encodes CASSEQGTYEQYF.

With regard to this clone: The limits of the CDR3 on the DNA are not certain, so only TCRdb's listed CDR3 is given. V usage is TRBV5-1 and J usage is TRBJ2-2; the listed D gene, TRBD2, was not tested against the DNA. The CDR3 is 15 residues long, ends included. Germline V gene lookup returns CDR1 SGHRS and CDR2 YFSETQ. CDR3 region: CASSFGPGGTGELFF.

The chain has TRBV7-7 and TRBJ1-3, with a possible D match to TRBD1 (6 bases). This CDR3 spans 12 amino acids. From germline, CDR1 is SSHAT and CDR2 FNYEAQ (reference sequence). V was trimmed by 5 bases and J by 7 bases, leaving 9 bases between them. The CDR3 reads CASSRTDNTIYF. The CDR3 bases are TGTGCCAGCAGCCGGACAGACAACACCATATATTTT.

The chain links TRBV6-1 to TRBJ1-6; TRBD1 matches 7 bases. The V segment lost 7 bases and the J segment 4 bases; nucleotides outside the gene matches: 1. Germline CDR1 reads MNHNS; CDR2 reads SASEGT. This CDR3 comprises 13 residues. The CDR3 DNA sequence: TGTGCCAGCACGACAGGGTATAATTCACCCCTCCACTTT. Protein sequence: CASTTGYNSPLHF.

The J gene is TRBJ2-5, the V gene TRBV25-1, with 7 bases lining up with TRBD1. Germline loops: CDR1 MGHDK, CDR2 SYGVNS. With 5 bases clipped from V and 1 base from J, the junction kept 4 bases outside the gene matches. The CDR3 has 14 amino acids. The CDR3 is CASSKTGTQETQYF. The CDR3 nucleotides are TGTGCCAGCAGTAAGACAGGGACCCAAGAGACCCAGTACTTC.

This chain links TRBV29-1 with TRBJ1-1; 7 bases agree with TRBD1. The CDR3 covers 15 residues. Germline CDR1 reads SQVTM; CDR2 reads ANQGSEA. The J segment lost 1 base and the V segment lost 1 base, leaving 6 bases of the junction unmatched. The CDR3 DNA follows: TGCAGCGTTGAAGGACAGGGCTGGGCGAACACTGAAGCTTTCTTT. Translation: CSVEGQGWANTEAFF. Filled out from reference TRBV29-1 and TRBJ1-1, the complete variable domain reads SAVISQKPSRDICQRGTSLTIQCQVDSQVTMMFWYRQQPGQSLTLIATANQGSEATYESGFVIDKFPISRPNLTFSTLTVSNMSPEDSSIYLCSVEGQGWANTEAFFGQGTRLTVV.

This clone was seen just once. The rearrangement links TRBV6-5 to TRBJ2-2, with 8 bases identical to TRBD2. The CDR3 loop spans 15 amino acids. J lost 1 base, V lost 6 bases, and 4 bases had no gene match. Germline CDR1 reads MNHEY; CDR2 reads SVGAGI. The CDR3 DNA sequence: TGTGCCAGCAGCCCTACTAGCGGGAACACCGGGGAGCTGTTTTTT. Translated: CASSPTSGNTGELFF.